The clone carrying this T cell receptor (beta chain) was counted between two and nine times. These data are taken from a study of patients and donors after allogeneic stem cell transplantation. TCRdb reprocessed the RT-PCR reads with MiXCR, giving one entry per CDR3 protein. Counted here are fewer than 180,000 distinct CDR3 sequences, about 36% occurring once; the ten biggest clones make up 50%. The length of the CDR3 is 16 residues. The V segment lost 4 bases and the J segment 8 bases; nucleotides outside the gene matches: 14. CDR1 is SGHAT and CDR2 is FQNNGV in the germline V gene. This TCR derives from a human donor who was either an allogeneic HSCT recipient or a stem cell or donor lymphocyte infusion donor (not recorded which). It is not recorded whose cells these are; they may come from a transplant donor. The J gene is TRBJ2-1, the V gene TRBV11-2; the match to TRBD1 covers 7 bases. The specimen sequenced was blood, either unsorted or a sorted T cell fraction (not recorded which). The CDR3 loop reads CASSSPMTGSFDEQFF. The DNA of the CDR3 is TGTGCCAGCAGCTCCCCCATGACAGGGAGTTTCGATGAGCAGTTCTTC.